The subject of this entry is one TCR beta chain. Repertoires were generated with immunoSEQ multiplex PCR, while TCRdb's copy carries only in-frame clones and drops some. The sample includes tens of thousands of clones, about 90% of them seen just once. The data stem from a study of blood T cell repertoires in COVID-19. Background on the study: COVID-19 samples, acute and convalescent, were from the United States, Italy and Spain. In each case, the material was cDNA or gDNA derived from T cells, B-cell-depleted T cells, or PBMCs.

This CDR3 has 17 amino acids. V dropped 7 bases and J dropped 5; count of bases not matched to a gene: 10. Germline V gene sequence: CDR1 LGHDT, CDR2 YNNKEL (reference sequence). This clonotype originated in a man between 65 and 85 years old with acute or convalescent COVID-19. The gene calls are TRBV3-1 (or the pseudogene TRBV3-2) and TRBJ2-2; 13 nucleotides match TRBD2. Material: peripheral blood. The CDR3 reads CASTPWTSGSSTGELFF. CDR3 nucleotides: TGTGCCAGCACCCCCTGGACTAGCGGGAGCTCTACCGGGGAGCTGTTTTTT.